The rows below give T cell receptor beta chains drawn from one sample of a study of beta chain features in type 1 diabetes. Clones were sequenced by immunoSEQ multiplex PCR, and TCRdb holds only the in-frame ones, with some missing. Among some 270,000 clones listed, around 7.3% were seen once. Sequencing was carried out using central memory CD4+ T cells from blood. These receptors came from a woman aged 18-29 years in good health. The CDR3 runs from the conserved cysteine through the conserved F or W.

v_call	j_call	cdr3_aa
TRBV7-2	TRBJ1-5	CASSLSGGNRQPQHF
TRBV10-3	TRBJ1-2	CAISEVGVGYTF
TRBV14	TRBJ2-6	CASSLWANVLTF
TRBV5-1	TRBJ2-5	CASSFSSGVKETQYF
TRBV5-4	TRBJ2-1	CASSAPGQEQFF
TRBV6-6	TRBJ2-5	CASSYRQRETQYF
TRBV7-3	TRBJ2-1	CASSLILGAGVNEQFF
TRBV15	TRBJ2-4	CATSRAGAGSAKNIQYF
TRBV7-9	TRBJ1-4	CASSLARQGGEKLFF
TRBV7-2	TRBJ2-5	CASSPTSGGYQETQYF
TRBV4-3	TRBJ2-3	CASSQGPGGGADTQYF
TRBV7-3	TRBJ2-2	CASREQGNTGELFF
TRBV28	TRBJ2-1	CASRDRPYNEQFF
TRBV10-3	TRBJ1-2	CAISTGGDNNYGYTF
TRBV2	TRBJ1-5	CASTKSGDQPQHF
TRBV6-1	TRBJ2-3	CASRTGHYTDTQYF
TRBV5-4	TRBJ2-5	CASSRGGTSGFQETQYF
TRBV18	TRBJ1-5	CASSPGQASNQPQHF
TRBV28	TRBJ1-2	CASSPLFVLYGYTF
TRBV2	TRBJ1-1	CASSPQVNTEAFF
TRBV28	TRBJ2-6	CASSPQGDGANVLTF
TRBV5-1	TRBJ2-5	CASSLNAGQETQYF
TRBV11-3	TRBJ2-7	CASSLQETYEQYF
TRBV18	TRBJ2-6	CASSPSARSFSGANVLTF
TRBV7-2	TRBJ2-7	CASSLQLAGTYEQYF
TRBV14	TRBJ2-3	CASSQWSGIIADTQYF
TRBV11-2	TRBJ2-5	CASSSAQGRQTQYF
TRBV28	TRBJ1-6	CASSLSFSGLDSPLHF
TRBV19	TRBJ1-1	CASSIEGRTYTEAFF
TRBV5-4	TRBJ2-3	CASRREAQTDTQYF
TRBV5-1	TRBJ2-1	CASSLALSSSYNEQFF
TRBV28	TRBJ2-5	CASSSSAAGGEETQYF
TRBV7-9	TRBJ2-1	CASSLAQGQFF
TRBV7-2	.	CASSLRSGVGEQYF
TRBV5-1	TRBJ2-1	CASSLSEVSREQFF
TRBV7-2	TRBJ1-4	CASSQGDTRGEKLFF
TRBV14	TRBJ2-1	CASSQQLAGDQFF
TRBV2	TRBJ1-1	CASSGRVLGQDTEAFF
TRBV2	TRBJ1-2	CASSEDRRAYGYTF
TRBV29-1	TRBJ1-1	CSVEGREKNTEAFF
TRBV29-1	TRBJ2-3	CSVEAGGTDTQYF
TRBV14	TRBJ2-3	CASRSTGTGFTDTQYF
TRBV9	TRBJ2-3	CASSVTTRTDTQYF
TRBV10-3	.	CAISAQGHEQYF
TRBV11-2	TRBJ2-1	CASSYRSVDVYNEQFF
TRBV4-2	TRBJ1-3	CASSQDVQPSGNTIYF
TRBV18	TRBJ1-6	CASSPEGQGSPLHF
TRBV27	TRBJ1-1	CASREWGQGNTEAFF
TRBV18	TRBJ2-1	CASSPGAGPNEQFF
TRBV28	TRBJ2-5	CATHGQGGWETQYF
TRBV7-9	TRBJ2-3	CASSLAITDTQYF
TRBV5-1	TRBJ2-3	CASSSTSPLTDTQYF
TRBV9	TRBJ2-3	CASSPYRDGTDTQYF
TRBV7-6	TRBJ2-7	CASSPDPWSSYEQYF
TRBV11-1	TRBJ2-5	CASSLIPTMGLGYETQYF
TRBV27	TRBJ1-5	CASSLKGNQPQHF
TRBV5-1	TRBJ2-5	CASSSGSEETQYF